This T cell receptor beta chain was observed in a study of metastatic and nonmetastatic thyroid tumors. The overall study: Repertoires from blood and tumor or nodule tissue of malignant and benign thyroid patients were compared. The study, taken as a whole, reports: TCR beta diversity was reportedly significantly higher in malignant thyroid tumors than benign nodules, in blood and tumor.

The V segment lost 8 bases and the J segment 7 bases; nucleotides outside the gene matches: 11. The CDR3 spans 14 residues. Germline CDR1 MNHEY, CDR2 SMNVEV (reference sequence). Original methodology: A classifier of distant metastasis in papillary thyroid cancer was built from CDR3 differences (across clinicopathological groups). TCRdb used MiXCR to call clones anew from the PCR reads. The V and J calls were not made by the authors but by TCRdb's processing. The sample includes 30,000 to 40,000 clones, roughly 19% seen only once; the top ten take around 16%. There were no patients who had received any treatment before thyroid surgery. Comment on this clone: The antigen is undetermined.

The source of this sequence is a female donor with papillary thyroid cancer or a benign thyroid nodule (not recorded which). Some clones in this sample may be carry-over from other donors' samples. Material: blood. The chain couples TRBV27 to TRBJ2-7; 10 nucleotides align to TRBD2. CDR3 nucleotide sequence: TGTGCCAGCCGCGAACTAGCGGGATGGCTTGAGCAGTACTTC. Its translation: CASRELAGWLEQYF.